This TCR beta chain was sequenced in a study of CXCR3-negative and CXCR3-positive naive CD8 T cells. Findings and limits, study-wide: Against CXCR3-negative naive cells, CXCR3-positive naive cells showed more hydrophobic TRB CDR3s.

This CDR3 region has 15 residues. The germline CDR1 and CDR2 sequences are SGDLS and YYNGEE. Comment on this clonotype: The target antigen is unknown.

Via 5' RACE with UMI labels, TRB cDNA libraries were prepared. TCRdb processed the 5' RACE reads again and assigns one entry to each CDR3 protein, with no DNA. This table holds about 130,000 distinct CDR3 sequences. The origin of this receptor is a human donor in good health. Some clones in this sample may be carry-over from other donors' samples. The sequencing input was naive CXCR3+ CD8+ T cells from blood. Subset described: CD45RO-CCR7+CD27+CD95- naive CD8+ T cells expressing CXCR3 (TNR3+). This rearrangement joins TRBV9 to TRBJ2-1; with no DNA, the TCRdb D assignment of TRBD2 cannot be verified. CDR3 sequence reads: CASSVTSGIHNEQFF.